These T cell receptor beta chains were read from a single sample in a study of blood T cell repertoires in COVID-19. Assay used: immunoSEQ multiplex PCR; TCRdb lists only in-frame clones, some missing. The table lists about 220,000 clones, about 88% of them singletons. The sample comprised PBMCs or T cells enriched from blood (not recorded which). Source of these receptors: a woman in her thirties who had recovered from COVID-19. The CDR3 runs from the conserved cysteine through the conserved F or W. D genes are given only for firm matches. Clone size is given for some rows only: seen once, a few or many times, or a class if the clone is expanded.

clone_size,cdr3_length,j_call,d_call,v_call,cdr3_nt,cdr3_aa
NA,13,TRBJ1-3,NA,TRBV7-9,TGTGCCAGCAGCTTAGCCGCTGGAAACACCATATATTTT,CASSLAAGNTIYF
NA,14,TRBJ1-4,TRBD1,TRBV5-1,TGCGCCAGCAGCTCGGGACAGGGTGGTGAAAAACTGTTTTTT,CASSSGQGGEKLFF
few,16,TRBJ1-1,TRBD1,TRBV2,TGTGCCAGCAGGGACTCAGGGGGCTTTCGGAACACTGAAGCTTTCTTT,CASRDSGGFRNTEAFF
NA,14,TRBJ1-2,NA,TRBV4-1,TGCGCCAGCAGCCAAGATGCGGGACCCTGGGGCTACACCTTC,CASSQDAGPWGYTF
NA,15,TRBJ2-7,NA,TRBV28,TGTGCCAGCAGTTTAAGTAGGGACTTCACCTACGAGCAGTACTTC,CASSLSRDFTYEQYF
NA,13,TRBJ2-5,NA,TRBV5-4,TGTGCCAGCAGCCGGGACTCCCAAGAGACCCAGTACTTC,CASSRDSQETQYF
NA,13,TRBJ1-5,NA,TRBV5-1,TGCGCCAGCAGCTTGGGGTCCGGTCAGCCCCAGCATTTT,CASSLGSGQPQHF
few,16,TRBJ1-5,NA,TRBV4-3,TGCGCCAGCAGCCAAGATTTTGGCCAGTACAATCAGCCCCAGCATTTT,CASSQDFGQYNQPQHF
NA,14,TRBJ2-7,NA,TRBV6-6,TGTGCCAGCAGTTACCGTAGCTCCCTCGACGAGCAGTACTTC,CASSYRSSLDEQYF
NA,16,TRBJ1-2,TRBD1,TRBV7-9,TGTGCCAGCAGCCATGACAGGGTTATAGCTAACTATGGCTACACCTTC,CASSHDRVIANYGYTF
NA,17,TRBJ1-1,NA,TRBV29-1,TGCAGCGTGGGTCCCGGGGACATCCTTAAAGGGAACACTGAAGCTTTCTTT,CSVGPGDILKGNTEAFF
NA,14,TRBJ1-2,TRBD1,TRBV5-4,TGTGCCAGCAGCCCCAGGGGGAAGAACTATGGCTACACCTTC,CASSPRGKNYGYTF
NA,15,TRBJ1-6,NA,TRBV3-1/TRBV3-2,TGTGCCAGCAGCCAAGGGGCAGCTTATAATTCACCCCTCCACTTT,CASSQGAAYNSPLHF
NA,14,TRBJ1-1,NA,TRBV10-3,TGTGCCACCGGCTCCGGGCGGGGCGACACTGAAGCTTTCTTT,CATGSGRGDTEAFF